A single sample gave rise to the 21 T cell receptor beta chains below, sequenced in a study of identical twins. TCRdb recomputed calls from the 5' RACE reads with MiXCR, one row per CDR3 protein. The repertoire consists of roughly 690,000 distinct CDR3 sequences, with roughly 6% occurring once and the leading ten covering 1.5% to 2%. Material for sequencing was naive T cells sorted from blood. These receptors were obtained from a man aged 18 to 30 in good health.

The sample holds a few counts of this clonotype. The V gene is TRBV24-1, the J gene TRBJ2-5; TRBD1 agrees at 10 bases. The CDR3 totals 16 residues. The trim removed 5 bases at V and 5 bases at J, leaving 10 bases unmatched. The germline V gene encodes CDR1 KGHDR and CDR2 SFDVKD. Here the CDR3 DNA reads TGTGCCACCAGTGTCCCCCAGGGACAGGGGTTGGAGACCCAGTACTTC. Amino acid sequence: CATSVPQGQGLETQYF.

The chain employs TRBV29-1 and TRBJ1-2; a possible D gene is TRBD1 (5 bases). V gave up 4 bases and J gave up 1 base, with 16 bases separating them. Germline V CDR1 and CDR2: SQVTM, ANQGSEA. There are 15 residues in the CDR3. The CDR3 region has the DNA TGCAGCGTTGCCCCCCAGGGAGGGGTTAACTATGGCTACACCTTC. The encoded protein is CSVAPQGGVNYGYTF.

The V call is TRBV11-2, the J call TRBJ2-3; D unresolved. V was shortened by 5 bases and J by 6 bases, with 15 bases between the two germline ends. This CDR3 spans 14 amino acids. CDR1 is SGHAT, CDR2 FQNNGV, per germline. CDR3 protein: CASSPRRARDTQYF. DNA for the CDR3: TGTGCCAGCAGCCCCCGTCGGGCTCGGGATACGCAGTATTTT.

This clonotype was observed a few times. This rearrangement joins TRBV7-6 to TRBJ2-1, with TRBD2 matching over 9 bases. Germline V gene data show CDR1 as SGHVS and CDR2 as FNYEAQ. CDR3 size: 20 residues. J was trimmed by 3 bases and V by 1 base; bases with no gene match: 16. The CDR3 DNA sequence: TGTGCCAGCAGCTTAGAGGTAGCGGGAGTTCCCCTACGGATCTACAATGAGCAGTTCTTC. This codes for CASSLEVAGVPLRIYNEQFF.

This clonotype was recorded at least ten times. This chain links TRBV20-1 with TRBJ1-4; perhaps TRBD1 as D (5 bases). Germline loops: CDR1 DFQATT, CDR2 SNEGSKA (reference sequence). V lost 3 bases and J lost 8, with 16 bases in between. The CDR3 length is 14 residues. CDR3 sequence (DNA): TGCAGTGCTAGTCGACAGTCGAAGGGGGAAAAACTGTTTTTT. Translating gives CSASRQSKGEKLFF.

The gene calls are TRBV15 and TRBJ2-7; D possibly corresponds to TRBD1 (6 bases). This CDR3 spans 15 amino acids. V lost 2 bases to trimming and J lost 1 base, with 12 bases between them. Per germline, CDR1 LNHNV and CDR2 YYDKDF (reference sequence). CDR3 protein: CATSRYRQDSYEQYF. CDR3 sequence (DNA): TGTGCCACCAGCAGATACCGACAGGATTCCTACGAGCAGTACTTC.

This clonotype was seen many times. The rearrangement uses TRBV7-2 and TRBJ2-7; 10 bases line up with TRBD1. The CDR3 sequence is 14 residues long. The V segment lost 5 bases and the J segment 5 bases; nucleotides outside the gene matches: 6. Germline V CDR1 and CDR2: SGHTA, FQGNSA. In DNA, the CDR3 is TGTGCCAGCAGCGGTGGCGGGACAGGGGACGAGCAGTACTTC. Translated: CASSGGGTGDEQYF.

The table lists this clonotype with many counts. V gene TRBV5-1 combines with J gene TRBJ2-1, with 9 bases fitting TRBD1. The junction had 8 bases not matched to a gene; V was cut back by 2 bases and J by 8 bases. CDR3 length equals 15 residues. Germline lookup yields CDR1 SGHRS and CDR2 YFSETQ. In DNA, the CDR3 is TGCGCCAGCAGCTTACTTGGGACAGGGAACTATGAGCAGTTCTTC. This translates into CASSLLGTGNYEQFF.

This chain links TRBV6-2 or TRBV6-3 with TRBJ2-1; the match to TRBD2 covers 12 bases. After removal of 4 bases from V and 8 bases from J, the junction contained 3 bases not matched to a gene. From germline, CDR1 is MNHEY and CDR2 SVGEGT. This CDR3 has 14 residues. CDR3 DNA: TGTGCCAGCAGTTCTAGCGGGAGGGCCTATGAGCAGTTCTTC. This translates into CASSSSGRAYEQFF.

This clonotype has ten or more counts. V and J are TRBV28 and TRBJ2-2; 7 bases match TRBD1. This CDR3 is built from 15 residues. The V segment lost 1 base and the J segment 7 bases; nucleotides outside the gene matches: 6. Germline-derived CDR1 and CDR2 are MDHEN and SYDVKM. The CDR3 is CASSLYTGERGELFF. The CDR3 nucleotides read TGTGCCAGCAGTTTATACACAGGGGAACGCGGGGAGCTGTTTTTT.

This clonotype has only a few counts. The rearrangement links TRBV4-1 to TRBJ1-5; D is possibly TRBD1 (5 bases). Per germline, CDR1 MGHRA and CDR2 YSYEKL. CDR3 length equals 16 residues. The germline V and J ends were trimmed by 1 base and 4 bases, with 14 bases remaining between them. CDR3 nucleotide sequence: TGCGCCAGCAGCCAAGGGGGGTTGACCCTAAATCAGCCCCAGCATTTT. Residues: CASSQGGLTLNQPQHF.

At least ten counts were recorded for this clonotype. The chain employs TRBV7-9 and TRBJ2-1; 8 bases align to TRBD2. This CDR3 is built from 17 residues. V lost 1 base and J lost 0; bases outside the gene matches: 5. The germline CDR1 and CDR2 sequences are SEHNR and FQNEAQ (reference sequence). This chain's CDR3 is CASSLEGSGSSYNEQFF. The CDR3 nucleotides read TGTGCCAGCAGCTTAGAAGGGAGCGGGAGCTCCTACAATGAGCAGTTCTTC.

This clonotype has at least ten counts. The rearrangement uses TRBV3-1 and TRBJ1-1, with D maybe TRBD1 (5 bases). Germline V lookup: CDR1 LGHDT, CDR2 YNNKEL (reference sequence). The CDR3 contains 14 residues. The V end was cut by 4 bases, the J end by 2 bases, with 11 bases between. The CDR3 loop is CASSRLQANTEAFF. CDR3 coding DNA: TGTGCCAGCAGCCGGCTACAGGCCAACACTGAAGCTTTCTTT.

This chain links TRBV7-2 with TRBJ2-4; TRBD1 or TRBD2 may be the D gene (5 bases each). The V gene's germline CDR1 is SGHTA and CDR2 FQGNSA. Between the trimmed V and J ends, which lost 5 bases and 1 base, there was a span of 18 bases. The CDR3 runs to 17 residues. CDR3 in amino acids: CASSARDAGGAKNIQYF. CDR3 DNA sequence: TGTGCCAGCAGCGCCCGGGACGCTGGGGGTGCCAAAAACATTCAGTACTTC.

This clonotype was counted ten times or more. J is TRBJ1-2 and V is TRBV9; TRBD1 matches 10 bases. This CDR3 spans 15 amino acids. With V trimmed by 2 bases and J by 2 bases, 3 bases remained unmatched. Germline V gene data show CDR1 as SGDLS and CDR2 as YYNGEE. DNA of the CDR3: TGTGCCAGCAGCGTGACAGGGGGCGCAAACTATGGCTACACCTTC. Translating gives CASSVTGGANYGYTF. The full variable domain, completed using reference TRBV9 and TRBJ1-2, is DSGVTQTPKHLITATGQRVTLRCSPRSGDLSVYWYQQSLDQGLQFLIQYYNGEERAKGNILERFSAQQFPDLHSELNLSSLELGDSALYFCASSVTGGANYGYTFGSGTRLTVV.

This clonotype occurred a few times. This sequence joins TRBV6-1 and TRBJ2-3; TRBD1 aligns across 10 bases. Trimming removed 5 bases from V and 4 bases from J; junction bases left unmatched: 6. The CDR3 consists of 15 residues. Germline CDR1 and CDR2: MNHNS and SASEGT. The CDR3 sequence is CASSRQGARPDTQYF. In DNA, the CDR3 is TGTGCCAGCAGTAGACAGGGGGCGCGTCCAGATACGCAGTATTTT.

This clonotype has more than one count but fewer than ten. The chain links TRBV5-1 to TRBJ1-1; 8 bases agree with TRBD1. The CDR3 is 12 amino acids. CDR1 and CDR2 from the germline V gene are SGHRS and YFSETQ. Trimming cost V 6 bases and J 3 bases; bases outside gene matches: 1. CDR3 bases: TGCGCCAGCAAACAGGGGGACACTGAAGCTTTCTTT. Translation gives CASKQGDTEAFF.

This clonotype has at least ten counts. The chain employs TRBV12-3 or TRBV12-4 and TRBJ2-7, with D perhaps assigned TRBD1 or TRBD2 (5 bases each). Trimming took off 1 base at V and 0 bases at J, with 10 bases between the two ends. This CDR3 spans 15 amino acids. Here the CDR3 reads CASSLGDRYSYEQYV. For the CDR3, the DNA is TGTGCCAGCAGTTTAGGGGACCGTTACTCCTACGAGCAGTACGTC.

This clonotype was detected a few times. The CDR3 DNA sequence: TGTGCCAGCAGCCAAGAGGCAACAGGTAGGGGCAATCAGCCCCAGCATTTT. Translated, it gives CASSQEATGRGNQPQHF. V and J are TRBV4-2 and TRBJ1-5, with D possibly matching TRBD1 (5 bases). The CDR3 runs 17 residues. V lost 0 bases and J 2 bases, leaving 14 bases between the germline ends. CDR1 is LGHNA, CDR2 YNFKEQ, per germline.

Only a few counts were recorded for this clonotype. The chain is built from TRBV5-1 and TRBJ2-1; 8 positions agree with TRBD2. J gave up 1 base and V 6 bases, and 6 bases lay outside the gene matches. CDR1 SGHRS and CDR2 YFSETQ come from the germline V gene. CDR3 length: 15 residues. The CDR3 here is CASTRGGDSYNEQFF. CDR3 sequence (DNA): TGCGCCAGCACCCGGGGGGGGGATTCCTACAATGAGCAGTTCTTC.

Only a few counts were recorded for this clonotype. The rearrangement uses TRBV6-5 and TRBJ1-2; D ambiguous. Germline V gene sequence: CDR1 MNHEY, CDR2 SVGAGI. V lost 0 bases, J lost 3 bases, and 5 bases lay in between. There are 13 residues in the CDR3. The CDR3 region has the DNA TGTGCCAGCAGTTACTCTCTCGACTATGGCTACACCTTC. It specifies CASSYSLDYGYTF.